The 18 T cell receptor beta chains reported below all come from one sample, sequenced in a study of cytomegalovirus exposure and HLA in healthy donors. Repertoires were generated with immunoSEQ multiplex PCR, while TCRdb's copy carries only in-frame clones and drops some. The repertoire holds fewer than 150,000 clones, with approximately 90% as singletons. Sequencing input: PBMCs. The receptor set was obtained from a man aged 18-30 years in good health and CMV-seronegative.

The chain employs TRBV10-1 and TRBJ2-7; weak D call: TRBD1 (6 bases). Trimming took off 7 bases at V and 3 bases at J, with 13 bases between the two ends. The CDR3 spans 13 residues. Germline CDR1 reads WNHNN; CDR2 reads SYGVQD (reference sequence). The DNA of the CDR3 is TGCGCCAGCAATGAAGGACAGCTCTACGAGCAGTACTTC. Translation: CASNEGQLYEQYF.

The genes are TRBV18 and TRBJ2-2; D possibly corresponds to TRBD1 (5 bases). The CDR3 has 15 residues. V was trimmed by 4 bases and J by 2 bases, leaving 11 bases between them. The germline CDR1 and CDR2 sequences are KGHSH and LQKENI. The CDR3 reads CASSQGNLNTGELFF. The CDR3 DNA reads TGTGCCAGCTCACAGGGGAACTTAAACACCGGGGAGCTGTTTTTT.

The V call is TRBV7-6, the J call TRBJ2-2; tentative D call: TRBD1 (6 bases). Trimming removed 4 bases at V and 1 base at J, with 16 bases between. Germline V gene data show CDR1 as SGHVS and CDR2 as FNYEAQ. The CDR3 sequence is 17 residues long. This chain's CDR3 is CASSSQPGTQNTGELFF. For the CDR3, the DNA is TGTGCCAGCAGCTCACAGCCCGGGACACAGAACACCGGGGAGCTGTTTTTT.

This chain connects TRBV4-2 to TRBJ2-5, with 11 bases lining up with TRBD2. CDR1 is LGHNA, CDR2 YNFKEQ, per germline. This CDR3 region has 16 residues. Trimming at V came to 0 bases and at J to 7 bases, leaving 7 bases not matched to a gene. The CDR3 is CASSQEGSGRAPTQYF. In nucleotides, the CDR3 is TGTGCCAGCAGCCAAGAGGGTAGCGGGAGGGCCCCGACCCAGTACTTC.

The chain has TRBV29-1 and TRBJ2-1; no definite D call. V was trimmed by 4 bases and J by 2 bases, leaving 12 bases between them. Germline V CDR1 and CDR2: SQVTM, ANQGSEA. The CDR3 has 14 residues. DNA for the CDR3: TGCAGCGTTGGGGCGAAGAGAACCTACAATGAGCAGTTCTTC. Amino acid sequence: CSVGAKRTYNEQFF.

DNA for the CDR3: TGCAGCGTTGATACAGGAGTCTACAATGAGCAGTTCTTC. Encoded protein: CSVDTGVYNEQFF. The V and J genes are TRBV29-1 and TRBJ2-1; D perhaps matches TRBD1 (5 bases). Germline V CDR1 and CDR2: SQVTM, ANQGSEA. V lost 3 bases to trimming and J lost 3 bases, with 9 bases between them. The CDR3 has 13 amino acids.

The chain employs TRBV28 and TRBJ2-5, with TRBD2 matching 8 bases. The CDR3 consists of 17 residues. V was clipped by 3 bases and J by 0 bases; unmatched bases: 9. Germline V lookup: CDR1 MDHEN, CDR2 SYDVKM. CDR3: CASSFRLTSVDQETQYF. The CDR3 nucleotides read TGTGCCAGCAGTTTCCGTTTGACTAGCGTAGACCAAGAGACCCAGTACTTC.

This clone has just one count. V is TRBV28 and J is TRBJ2-7; 7 nucleotides line up with TRBD1. The CDR3 runs 15 residues. V was pared by 6 bases and J by 0 bases, with 8 bases of the junction left unmatched. CDR1 and CDR2 (germline): MDHEN, SYDVKM. The CDR3 nucleotides read TGTGCCAGCAGCCCCGGGACAGCCAACTCCTACGAGCAGTACTTC. Its protein is CASSPGTANSYEQYF.

The chain is built from TRBV6-5 and TRBJ2-1; 7 bases agree with TRBD1. J was trimmed by 8 bases and V by 9 bases; bases with no gene match: 10. There are 13 residues in the CDR3. Looked up from germline, CDR1 is MNHEY and CDR2 is SVGAGI. CDR3 sequence reads: CASREQGRDEQFF. The CDR3 coding sequence is TGTGCCAGTAGGGAACAGGGGCGGGATGAGCAGTTCTTC.

V and J are TRBV7-8 and TRBJ2-6, with D tentatively TRBD1 (5 bases). The V end lost 4 bases, the J end lost 2 bases, and 9 bases lay between the germline ends. This CDR3 is 15 amino acids long. CDR1 is SGHVS and CDR2 is FQNEAQ in the germline V gene. CDR3 DNA: TGTGCCAGCAGCTCAGGACAAACTGGGGCCAACGTCCTGACTTTC. Translated: CASSSGQTGANVLTF.

Concerning this clone itself: One end of the junction is discordant with germline, which a read error may explain. The rearrangement links TRBV27 to TRBJ1-4, with 9 bases aligning to TRBD1. The CDR3 length is 15 residues. Germline V gene lookup returns CDR1 MNHEY and CDR2 SMNVEV (reference sequence). The CDR3 protein is CASSVSTGGGGKLFF. The CDR3, as DNA: TGTGCCAGCAGTGTATCCACAGGGGGCGGCGGAAAACTGTTTTTT.

The chain is built from TRBV7-2 and TRBJ2-5; tentatively, D is TRBD2 (5 bases). CDR3 length: 14 residues. CDR1 and CDR2 from the germline V gene are SGHTA and FQGNSA. The V end was cut by 0 bases, the J end by 5 bases, with 10 bases between. CDR3 coding DNA: TGTGCCAGCAGCTTAGCGGTCGGCGGGGAGACCCAGTACTTC. It encodes CASSLAVGGETQYF.

The V and J genes are TRBV11-2 and TRBJ2-2; the D gene is possibly TRBD1 (6 bases). Germline lookup yields CDR1 SGHAT and CDR2 FQNNGV. The length of the CDR3 is 14 residues. Trimming stripped 5 bases from V and 6 bases from J, with 13 bases between. CDR3 loop: CASSINRVPGELFF. CDR3 bases: TGTGCCAGCAGCATAAACAGGGTTCCCGGGGAGCTGTTTTTT.

This clone was picked up one time. This chain joins TRBV5-1 and TRBJ1-4; no reliable D call. The CDR3 extends over 15 amino acids. CDR1 and CDR2 (germline): SGHRS, YFSETQ. Trimming pared 4 bases from V and 4 bases from J, leaving 14 bases between. The CDR3 sequence is CASSIGRTNNEKLFF. CDR3 nucleotides: TGCGCCAGCAGCATCGGACGGACTAATAATGAAAAACTGTTTTTT.

This chain uses TRBV5-4 with TRBJ2-3; TRBD2 matches 9 bases. Trimming took 4 bases from V and 6 from J; bases not matched to a gene: 9. There are 15 residues in the CDR3. Per germline, CDR1 SGHNT and CDR2 YYREEE (reference sequence). The CDR3 sequence: CASSREALAGDTQYF. The CDR3 nucleotides are TGTGCCAGCAGCCGTGAGGCGCTAGCGGGGGATACGCAGTATTTT.

As regards this clone: The sample has other DNA sequences that encode this CDR3 too. The genes are TRBV5-1 and TRBJ2-2; D not certain. Germline CDR1 reads SGHRS; CDR2 reads YFSETQ. The length of the CDR3 is 14 residues. The germline V and J ends were trimmed by 0 bases and 2 bases, with 5 bases remaining between them. The CDR3 DNA reads TGCGCCAGCAGCTTGGCACTTAACACCGGGGAGCTGTTTTTT. Protein product: CASSLALNTGELFF.

The CDR3 DNA reads as TGTGCCAGCAGTGCCCAACCCTCAGGGTACACTGAAGCTTTCTTT. As protein: CASSAQPSGYTEAFF. The V gene is TRBV6-4, the J gene TRBJ1-1, with D perhaps TRBD1 (5 bases). Germline CDR1 MRHNA, CDR2 SNTAGT. This CDR3 spans 15 amino acids. Trimming took 4 bases from V and 3 from J, leaving 15 bases between them.

The rearrangement joins TRBV5-6 to TRBJ2-7, with 9 nucleotides matching TRBD1. V was pared by 2 bases and J by 5 bases, with 8 bases of the junction left unmatched. The CDR3 consists of 15 residues. Germline CDR1 reads SGHDT; CDR2 reads YYEEEE. The CDR3 coding sequence is TGTGCCAGCAGCTTCGGGACAGGGTCAGGAAACGAGCAGTACTTC. It codes for CASSFGTGSGNEQYF. Complete variable domain (other parts from reference TRBV5-6 and TRBJ2-7): DAGVTQSPTHLIKTRGQQVTLRCSPKSGHDTVSWYQQALGQGPQFIFQYYEEEERQRGNFPDRFSGHQFPNYSSELNVNALLLGDSALYLCASSFGTGSGNEQYFGPGTRLTVT.